The next 11 T cell receptor beta chains were all read from a single sample in a study of cytomegalovirus exposure and HLA in healthy donors. This PCR relied on a set of 60 Vbeta primers and 13 Jbeta primers. The data were produced by immunoSEQ multiplex PCR, yet TCRdb's version contains in-frame clones alone and is incomplete. The repertoire holds 150,000 to 200,000 clones, approximately 71% seen once, with less than 1.5% in the top ten. Sequencing was performed on PBMCs. These receptors originate from a man over 45 in good health and CMV-seronegative.

The chain recombines TRBV5-1 with TRBJ2-1; no clear D. CDR3 length equals 12 residues. Germline CDR1 reads SGHRS; CDR2 reads YFSETQ. Trimming stripped 4 bases from V and 7 bases from J, with 9 bases between. This CDR3 is CASSQAPNEQFF. The CDR3 bases are TGCGCCAGCAGCCAAGCCCCTAATGAGCAGTTCTTC.

This chain connects TRBV6-4 to TRBJ1-1; weak D call: TRBD1 (6 bases). The germline gives CDR1 MRHNA, CDR2 SNTAGT. V lost 4 bases and J 1 base, leaving 10 bases between the germline ends. This CDR3 contains 14 residues. CDR3 loop: CASSVGTRNTEAFF. The DNA for the CDR3 is TGTGCCAGCAGTGTTGGGACAAGGAACACTGAAGCTTTCTTT.

The genes are TRBV25-1 and TRBJ2-3; D perhaps matches TRBD2 (7 bases). Trimming took off 2 bases at V and 0 bases at J, with 9 bases between the two ends. This CDR3 spans 15 amino acids. CDR1 and CDR2 (germline): MGHDK, SYGVNS. The CDR3 spells CASSEGGASTDTQYF. The CDR3 DNA is TGTGCCAGCAGTGAAGGGGGGGCCAGCACAGATACGCAGTATTTT. Together with reference TRBV25-1 and TRBJ2-3, the CDR3 gives the full variable domain: EADIYQTPRYLVIGTGKKITLECSQTMGHDKMYWYQQDPGMELHLIHYSYGVNSTEKGDLSSESTVSRIRTEHFPLTLESARPSHTSQYLCASSEGGASTDTQYFGPGTRLTVL.

The rearrangement uses TRBV5-4 and TRBJ2-7; D may be TRBD2 (6 bases). Per the germline V gene, CDR1 is SGHNT and CDR2 is YYREEE (reference sequence). V dropped 2 bases and J dropped 4 bases, with 19 bases sitting between them. The CDR3 runs to 16 residues. CDR3 nucleotides: TGTGCCAGCAGCTTACAGGCGGGGTTGGGGGTATACGAGCAGTACTTC. This codes for CASSLQAGLGVYEQYF.

V is TRBV7-9 and J is TRBJ1-1; a weak D match, TRBD1 (5 bases). V was cut by 0 bases and J by 12 bases, with 8 bases left in between. CDR3 length: 11 amino acids. Germline CDR1 and CDR2: SEHNR and FQNEAQ (reference sequence). CDR3 in DNA: TGTGCCAGCAGCTTAGCCAGGGTTCCTTTCTTT. Amino acid sequence: CASSLARVPFF.

The chain couples TRBV4-1 to TRBJ1-4; possibly TRBD1 for D (6 bases). V dropped 1 base and J dropped 4 bases, with 10 bases sitting between them. The CDR3 contains 15 residues. Germline values: CDR1 MGHRA, CDR2 YSYEKL. Here the CDR3 reads CASSQVGQLNEKLFF. The CDR3 DNA is TGCGCCAGCAGCCAAGTAGGACAGCTTAATGAAAAACTGTTTTTT.

Of note for this clone: The sample has other DNA sequences that encode this CDR3 too. The genes are TRBV7-2 and TRBJ1-1; possible D gene TRBD1, 6 bases. The V gene's germline CDR1 is SGHTA and CDR2 FQGNSA. The CDR3 covers 13 residues. The V gene lost 4 bases and the J gene lost 1 base, with 7 bases spanning the gap. The CDR3 coding sequence is TGTGCCAGCAGCTCACAGGGGAACACTGAAGCTTTCTTT. Translated: CASSSQGNTEAFF.

On this clone itself: Other DNA variants within this sample encode the same CDR3. This chain connects TRBV2 to TRBJ1-5; D is ambiguous. This CDR3 is 15 amino acids long. Germline V gene data show CDR1 as SNHLY and CDR2 as FYNNEI. Trimming pared 4 bases from V and 0 bases from J, leaving 10 bases between. The CDR3 bases are TGTGCCAGCAGTGGGAGAGGGAATAGCAATCAGCCCCAGCATTTT. This sequence encodes CASSGRGNSNQPQHF.

This clone was counted only a few times. The chain is built from TRBV10-1 and TRBJ1-6; D gene uncertain. Germline CDR1 and CDR2: WNHNN and SYGVQD (reference sequence). V shed 8 bases and J shed 3 bases, with 14 bases lying between them. This CDR3 comprises 15 residues. The CDR3 loop is CASSPRGLYNSPLHF. In DNA, the CDR3 is TGCGCCAGCTCCCCAAGAGGCCTCTATAATTCACCCCTCCACTTT.

The rearrangement links TRBV5-6 to TRBJ2-5; D remains ambiguous. The germline V gene has CDR1 SGHDT and CDR2 YYEEEE. Trimming removed 1 base from V and 5 bases from J, with 6 bases in between. This CDR3 spans 12 amino acids. The DNA of the CDR3 is TGTGCCAGCAGCTTGATGTCGGAGACCCAGTACTTC. Encoded protein: CASSLMSETQYF.

This clone has more than one count but fewer than ten. The chain uses TRBV2 and TRBJ2-5; 8 bases are a match to TRBD1. The end of the DNA fits TRBJ2-7 better, so the J call may be wrong. The CDR3 has 12 residues. Germline V gene data show CDR1 as SNHLY and CDR2 as FYNNEI. CDR3 loop: CAGQGSSYEQYF. CDR3 nucleotide sequence: TGTGCCGGACAGGGAAGCTCCTACGAGCAGTACTTC.